The clone carrying this TCR beta chain has a handful of counts. Its antigen is not identified. Time point here: new active TB diagnosis, blood taken before or within 7 days of starting treatment. On average about 100,000 T cells per donor were immunosequenced. Using immunoSEQ multiplex PCR, the repertoire was profiled, and TCRdb retains in-frame clones only, with some absent. The sample lists more than 35,000 clones; roughly 94% were seen once. The junction had 5 bases not matched to a gene; V was cut back by 2 bases and J by 4 bases. This CDR3 comprises 15 residues. Per the germline V gene, CDR1 is MNHEY and CDR2 is SMNVEV (reference sequence). This specimen belongs to a study of T cells in tuberculosis. Whole-study results and caveats: Active tuberculosis TCR-alpha repertoires lay closer to GMM-specific TCRs than IGRA-negative controls, suggesting clonal expansion.

This specimen was PBMCs, taken at tuberculosis diagnosis. The receptor was derived from an adult with tuberculosis. This rearrangement joins TRBV27 to TRBJ2-7, with 10 nucleotides matching TRBD2. CDR3 amino acids: CASSLTASGGYEQYF. As DNA, the CDR3 is TGTGCCAGCAGTTTAACGGCTAGCGGGGGATACGAGCAGTACTTC.